This T cell receptor beta chain was recorded in a study of somatic mutations in cytotoxic T cells in rheumatoid arthritis. Study in general: Immediately following diagnosis and ahead of any treatment, patient blood (approximately 30 ml EDTA) was drawn.

The data were produced by immunoSEQ multiplex PCR, yet TCRdb's version contains in-frame clones alone and is incomplete. The repertoire holds over 15,000 clones, approximately 78% seen once, with more than 13% in the top ten. Study-wide results and caveats: Each of about an eighth of the roughly 60 patients had a largest CD8+ clone that made up more than 20% of CD8+ cells.

CD4+ cells and CD8+ cells were each obtained through positive magnetic bead selection, and their purity was assessed by flow cytometry. To note about this clone: Its specificity is unknown.

Sequencing was performed on CD8+ T cells sorted from blood. The receptor was derived from an adult with rheumatoid arthritis.

DNA for the CDR3: TGTGCCAGCAGCAAAGCCCGCAGGGAATGCGAGCAGTACTTC. Residues: CASSKARRECEQYF. J is TRBJ2-7 and V is TRBV21-1; the table's D call, TRBD1, was not checked against the DNA. TRBV21-1 counts as a pseudogene. The CDR3 extends over 14 amino acids.